This entry lists 27 T cell receptor beta chains sequenced from one sample in a study of control samples from healthy donors and cancer patients. Produced via immunoSEQ multiplex PCR; TCRdb's table is partial and in-frame only. The sample gives 65,000 to 95,000 clones, approximately 87% of which show up once; 20% to 25% is in the top ten. What was sequenced was blood. These receptors were collected from a man between 50 and 59 years old in good health.

The chain uses TRBV5-1 and TRBJ1-5; D not certain. Germline loops: CDR1 SGHRS, CDR2 YFSETQ. The germline V and J ends were trimmed by 5 bases and 2 bases, with 11 bases remaining between them. This CDR3 spans 14 amino acids. The DNA for the CDR3 is TGCGCCAGCAGGCCACCTCAGGGCAATCAGCCCCAGCATTTT. This encodes CASRPPQGNQPQHF.

This chain uses TRBV14 with TRBJ2-7, with 10 bases identical to TRBD2. The V gene's germline CDR1 is SGHDN and CDR2 FVKESK. V was clipped by 0 bases and J by 5 bases; unmatched bases: 16. The CDR3 sequence is 19 residues long. The CDR3, as DNA: TGTGCCAGCAGCCAAGATGGGACCACGCTAGCGGGAGTGACTAACGAGCAGTACTTC. Its translation is CASSQDGTTLAGVTNEQYF.

This chain connects TRBV3-1 (or the pseudogene TRBV3-2) to TRBJ2-1, with 9 bases fitting TRBD2. The CDR3 runs to 18 residues. CDR1 and CDR2 from the germline V gene are LGHDT and YNNKEL (reference sequence). V was pared by 3 bases and J by 6 bases, with 15 bases of the junction left unmatched. The CDR3 DNA reads as TGTGCCAGCAGCCAGGGGGGGCCTAGCGGGGCCCCGGGCAATGAGCAGTTCTTC. As protein: CASSQGGPSGAPGNEQFF.

Here the CDR3 reads CASSPSGGFNEQFF. The DNA of the CDR3 is TGTGCCAGCAGCCCCTCCGGGGGTTTTAATGAGCAGTTCTTC. J is TRBJ2-1 and V is TRBV11-3, with D possibly being TRBD2 (6 bases). The CDR3 is made up of 14 amino acids. Germline V gene data show CDR1 as SGHNT and CDR2 as YENEEA. V was cut by 5 bases and J by 7 bases, with 15 bases left in between.

This chain links TRBV6-5 with TRBJ1-1; TRBD1 agrees at 7 bases. There are 15 residues in the CDR3. CDR1 MNHEY and CDR2 SVGAGI come from the germline V gene. J gave up 2 bases and V 0 bases, and 3 bases lay outside the gene matches. CDR3 bases: TGTGCCAGCAGTTACTCTGGACAGGCCAACACTGAAGCTTTCTTT. Encoded protein: CASSYSGQANTEAFF.

The chain employs TRBV27 and TRBJ1-1; 9 nucleotides match TRBD1. From germline, CDR1 is MNHEY and CDR2 SMNVEV (reference sequence). Trimming at V came to 4 bases and at J to 4 bases, leaving 4 bases not matched to a gene. This CDR3 spans 14 amino acids. For the CDR3, the DNA is TGTGCCAGCAGTTACAGGGGGCGGGTCACTGAAGCTTTCTTT. The encoded protein is CASSYRGRVTEAFF.

This sequence joins TRBV29-1 and TRBJ1-5, with no clear D. The CDR3 contains 12 residues. Germline CDR1 reads SQVTM; CDR2 reads ANQGSEA. The CDR3 spells CGARVPNQPQHF. CDR3 nucleotide sequence: TGCGGCGCCCGGGTCCCCAATCAGCCCCAGCATTTT.

This clone is a singleton in its sample. The CDR3 DNA is TGTGCCAGCAGTCTAGCGGGGTCGGGCACCGGGGAGCTGTTTTTT. This sequence encodes CASSLAGSGTGELFF. The chain combines TRBV5-4 with TRBJ2-2, with 9 bases matching TRBD2. The V segment lost 5 bases and the J segment 4 bases; nucleotides outside the gene matches: 6. The CDR3 loop spans 15 amino acids. Looked up from germline, CDR1 is SGHNT and CDR2 is YYREEE (reference sequence).

This clone has a single count. The rearrangement joins TRBV6-5 to TRBJ1-5; D uncertain. This CDR3 has 15 amino acids. Between the trimmed V and J ends, which lost 5 bases and 2 bases, there was a span of 13 bases. The germline V gene encodes CDR1 MNHEY and CDR2 SVGAGI. The CDR3 is CASSRLGGGNQPQHF. CDR3 sequence (DNA): TGTGCCAGCAGTCGCCTAGGCGGGGGCAATCAGCCCCAGCATTTT.

This clone was seen more than once but under ten times. The J gene is TRBJ1-2, the V gene TRBV29-1; 7 bases agree with TRBD1. CDR3 length: 13 residues. Germline V gene sequence: CDR1 SQVTM, CDR2 ANQGSEA. V gave up 8 bases and J gave up 4 bases; unmatched junction bases: 10. CDR3 nucleotides: TGCAGCCCGAGGGCCAGGGGGGTCTATGGCTACACCTTC. Protein product: CSPRARGVYGYTF.

The gene calls are TRBV10-3 and TRBJ2-1, with 10 bases matching TRBD2. Per the germline V gene, CDR1 is ENHRY and CDR2 is SYGVKD. J was trimmed by 7 bases and V by 8 bases; bases with no gene match: 5. The CDR3 runs 13 residues. The CDR3 protein is CAIGSGGANEQFF. CDR3 coding DNA: TGTGCCATCGGGAGCGGGGGGGCGAATGAGCAGTTCTTC.

The V call is TRBV13, the J call TRBJ1-2; D is perhaps TRBD1 (5 bases). The ends were cut back, 5 bases at V and 10 bases at J, with 14 bases in the middle. The CDR3 sequence is 12 residues long. Germline lookup yields CDR1 PRHDT and CDR2 FYEKMQ (reference sequence). The CDR3 region has the DNA TGTGCCAGCAGCCCTGCGACAGTCTTCTACACCTTC. It is translated as CASSPATVFYTF.

Here the CDR3 reads CASSLGRQFEAFF. In DNA, the CDR3 is TGCGCCAGCAGCTTGGGAAGACAGTTTGAAGCTTTCTTT. This sequence joins TRBV5-1 and TRBJ1-1, with D maybe TRBD1 (5 bases). Germline CDR1 and CDR2: SGHRS and YFSETQ. With 0 bases removed from V and 7 bases from J, the gap between germline ends came to 10 bases. This CDR3 is built from 13 residues.

The CDR3 bases are TGTGCCAGCAGGACGTCGGGGGGGATTGTTCAGCCCCAGCATTTT. This codes for CASRTSGGIVQPQHF. The V call is TRBV27, the J call TRBJ1-5; D is possibly TRBD1 (5 bases). In germline, CDR1 is MNHEY, CDR2 SMNVEV (reference sequence). With 6 bases removed from V and 6 bases from J, the gap between germline ends came to 18 bases. This CDR3 is built from 15 residues.

DNA of the CDR3: TGTGCCAGCAGTTTAGGGGGCGCGGACACTGAAGCTTTCTTT. It yields the protein CASSLGGADTEAFF. J is TRBJ1-1 and V is TRBV27, with D possibly TRBD1 on 6 matching bases. V dropped 2 bases and J dropped 3 bases, with 10 bases sitting between them. This CDR3 is 14 amino acids long. Per germline, CDR1 MNHEY and CDR2 SMNVEV (reference sequence).

By its share, this clone is medium-sized. The V and J genes are TRBV10-3 and TRBJ2-7; D possibly uses TRBD1 or TRBD2 (5 bases each). Germline CDR1 ENHRY, CDR2 SYGVKD. Trimming left V 6 bases short and J 6 bases short, with 18 bases between. The CDR3 covers 14 residues. CDR3: CAISLGAGGSEQYV. The CDR3 bases are TGTGCCATCAGCCTAGGGGCGGGTGGGAGCGAGCAGTACGTC.

This chain's CDR3 is CASSQVRDRDSYEQYV. The CDR3 coding sequence is TGTGCCAGCAGCCAAGTCCGGGACAGGGACTCCTACGAGCAGTACGTC. The chain links TRBV3-1 (or the pseudogene TRBV3-2) to TRBJ2-7; 9 nucleotides agree with TRBD1. The CDR3 contains 16 residues. V shed 1 base and J 0 bases; nucleotides not matched to a gene: 4. The V gene's germline CDR1 is LGHDT and CDR2 YNNKEL (reference sequence).

This rearrangement joins TRBV7-2 to TRBJ2-7, with a weak D call TRBD2 (6 bases). The CDR3 runs 14 residues. Trimming removed 4 bases at V and 2 bases at J, with 12 bases between. CDR1 SGHTA and CDR2 FQGNSA come from the germline V gene. The CDR3 loop is CASSWGLDTYEQYF. Written as DNA, the CDR3 is TGTGCCAGCAGCTGGGGACTTGATACCTACGAGCAGTACTTC.

The chain employs TRBV7-8 and TRBJ2-5; 14 positions match TRBD2. CDR3 length: 22 residues. Germline V CDR1 and CDR2: SGHVS, FQNEAQ. Trimming removed 1 base from V and 0 bases from J; junction bases left unmatched: 16. The CDR3 DNA reads as TGTGCCAGCAGCTTAGTCGCAGGGATTCGACTAGCGGGAGGGGCCGACCAAGAGACCCAGTACTTC. It codes for CASSLVAGIRLAGGADQETQYF.

The chain uses TRBV5-6 and TRBJ1-2; D not certain. V shed 2 bases and J shed 6 bases, with 8 bases lying between them. CDR1 and CDR2 (germline): SGHDT, YYEEEE. The CDR3 extends over 12 amino acids. The CDR3 bases are TGTGCCAGCAGCTTCTCAGCGGATGGCTACACCTTC. Encoded protein: CASSFSADGYTF.

V and J are TRBV3-1 (or the pseudogene TRBV3-2) and TRBJ2-1; tentatively, D is TRBD1 (5 bases). Looked up from germline, CDR1 is LGHDT and CDR2 is YNNKEL (reference sequence). The CDR3 spans 15 residues. V was cut by 0 bases and J by 1 base, with 7 bases left in between. CDR3 coding DNA: TGTGCCAGCAGCCAAGAAAGGGGATCCTACAATGAGCAGTTCTTC. It encodes CASSQERGSYNEQFF.

This clone has a single count. This chain joins TRBV5-6 and TRBJ1-1; D is uncertain. Germline V lookup: CDR1 SGHDT, CDR2 YYEEEE. CDR3 length: 14 residues. V shed 4 bases and J shed 1 base, with 11 bases lying between them. The CDR3 protein is CASSLPGGNTEAFF. The CDR3 region has the DNA TGTGCCAGCAGCCTACCAGGAGGGAACACTGAAGCTTTCTTT.

The chain joins TRBV27 to TRBJ2-1; 9 bases map to TRBD2. Germline-derived CDR1 and CDR2 are MNHEY and SMNVEV (reference sequence). The CDR3 is 16 residues long. V was pared by 3 bases and J by 3 bases, with 6 bases of the junction left unmatched. CDR3 bases: TGTGCCAGCAGTTTTAGCAGCGGGAGGCTCTACAATGAGCAGTTCTTC. Translating it yields CASSFSSGRLYNEQFF.

The chain is built from TRBV30 and TRBJ2-1; 8 bases align to TRBD2. V lost 7 bases to trimming and J lost 9 bases; unmatched junction nucleotides: 11. This CDR3 has 13 residues. Germline V gene lookup returns CDR1 GTSNPN and CDR2 SVGIG (reference sequence). The CDR3: CASAAGVVGEQFF. Here the CDR3 DNA reads TGTGCCTCGGCAGCGGGAGTAGTCGGTGAGCAGTTCTTC.

The chain is built from TRBV11-3 and TRBJ1-1; D possibly corresponds to TRBD1 (5 bases). The CDR3 covers 15 residues. V was shortened by 1 base and J by 0 bases, with 9 bases between the two germline ends. Per germline, CDR1 SGHNT and CDR2 YENEEA. CDR3 sequence: CASSLGQLLNTEAFF. CDR3 nucleotide sequence: TGTGCCAGCAGCTTAGGACAGCTTCTGAACACTGAAGCTTTCTTT.

The table lists this clone with a count of one. The V and J genes are TRBV5-6 and TRBJ2-2; D possibly matches TRBD1 or TRBD2 (5 bases each). V shed 0 bases and J shed 3 bases, with 9 bases lying between them. There are 15 residues in the CDR3. Germline CDR1 is SGHDT and CDR2 is YYEEEE. Here the CDR3 DNA reads TGTGCCAGCAGCTTGGGGGACCGAGACACCGGGGAGCTGTTTTTT. Translating it yields CASSLGDRDTGELFF.

V and J are TRBV6-1 and TRBJ1-6; unclear D gene. Trimming left V 7 bases short and J 8 bases short, with 12 bases between. Germline values: CDR1 MNHNS, CDR2 SASEGT. CDR3 size: 13 residues. This CDR3 reads CASKRQSDSPLHF. DNA for the CDR3: TGTGCCAGCAAGCGCCAAAGCGATTCACCCCTCCACTTT.